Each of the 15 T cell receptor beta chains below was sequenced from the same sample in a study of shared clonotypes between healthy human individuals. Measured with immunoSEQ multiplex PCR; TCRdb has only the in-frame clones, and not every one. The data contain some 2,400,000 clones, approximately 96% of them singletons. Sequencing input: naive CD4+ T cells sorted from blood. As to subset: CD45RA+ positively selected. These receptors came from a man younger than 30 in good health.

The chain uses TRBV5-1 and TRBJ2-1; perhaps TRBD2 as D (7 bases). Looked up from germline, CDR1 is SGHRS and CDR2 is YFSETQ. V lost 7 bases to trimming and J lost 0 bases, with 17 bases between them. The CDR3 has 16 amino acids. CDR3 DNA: TGCGCCAGCGCCTTGGGGGGGCCCAGCTCCTACAATGAGCAGTTCTTC. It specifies CASALGGPSSYNEQFF.

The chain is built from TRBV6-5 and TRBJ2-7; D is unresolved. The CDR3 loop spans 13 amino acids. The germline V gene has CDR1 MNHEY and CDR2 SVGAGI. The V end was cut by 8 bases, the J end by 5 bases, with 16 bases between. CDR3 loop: CASAQRLLDEQYF. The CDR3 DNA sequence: TGTGCCAGCGCCCAGAGGTTATTGGACGAGCAGTACTTC.

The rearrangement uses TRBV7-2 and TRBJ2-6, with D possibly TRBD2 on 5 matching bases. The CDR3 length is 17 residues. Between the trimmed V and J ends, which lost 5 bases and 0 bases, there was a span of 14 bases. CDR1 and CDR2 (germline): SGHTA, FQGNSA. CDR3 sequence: CASSVKGGPSGANVLTF. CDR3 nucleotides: TGTGCCAGCAGCGTAAAGGGCGGGCCCTCTGGGGCCAACGTCCTGACTTTC.

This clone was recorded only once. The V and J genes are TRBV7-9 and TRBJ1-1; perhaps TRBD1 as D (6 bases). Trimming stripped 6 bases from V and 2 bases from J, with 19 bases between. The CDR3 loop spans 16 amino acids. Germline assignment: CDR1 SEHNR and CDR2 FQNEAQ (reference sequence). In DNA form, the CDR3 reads TGTGCCAGCAGACCACCCCAGGGGCTAGGTAACACTGAAGCTTTCTTT. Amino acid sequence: CASRPPQGLGNTEAFF.

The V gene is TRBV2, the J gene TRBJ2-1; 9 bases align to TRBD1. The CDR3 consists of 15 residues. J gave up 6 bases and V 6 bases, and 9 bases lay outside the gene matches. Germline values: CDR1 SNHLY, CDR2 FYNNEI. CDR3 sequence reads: CASREVTGGLNEQFF. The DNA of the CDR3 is TGTGCCAGCAGGGAGGTGACAGGGGGACTCAATGAGCAGTTCTTC.

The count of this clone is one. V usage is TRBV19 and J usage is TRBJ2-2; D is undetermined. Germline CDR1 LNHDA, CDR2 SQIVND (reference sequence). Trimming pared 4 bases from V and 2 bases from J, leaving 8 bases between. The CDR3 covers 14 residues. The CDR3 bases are TGTGCCAGTAGTAAGGCCTACAACACCGGGGAGCTGTTTTTT. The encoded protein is CASSKAYNTGELFF. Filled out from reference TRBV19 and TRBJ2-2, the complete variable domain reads DGGITQSPKYLFRKEGQNVTLSCEQNLNHDAMYWYRQDPGQGLRLIYYSQIVNDFQKGDIAEGYSVSREKKESFPLTVTSAQKNPTAFYLCASSKAYNTGELFFGEGSRLTVL.

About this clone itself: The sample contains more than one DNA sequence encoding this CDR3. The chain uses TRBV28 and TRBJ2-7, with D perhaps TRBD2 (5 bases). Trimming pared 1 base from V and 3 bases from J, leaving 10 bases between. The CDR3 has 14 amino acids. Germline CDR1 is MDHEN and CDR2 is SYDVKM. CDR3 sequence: CASSLSSGVYEQYF. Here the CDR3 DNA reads TGTGCCAGCAGTTTATCTTCCGGGGTCTACGAGCAGTACTTC. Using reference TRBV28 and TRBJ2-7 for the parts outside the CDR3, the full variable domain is DVKVTQSSRYLVKRTGEKVFLECVQDMDHENMFWYRQDPGLGLRLIYFSYDVKMKEKGDIPEGYSVSREKKERFSLILESASTNQTSMYLCASSLSSGVYEQYFGPGTRLTVT.

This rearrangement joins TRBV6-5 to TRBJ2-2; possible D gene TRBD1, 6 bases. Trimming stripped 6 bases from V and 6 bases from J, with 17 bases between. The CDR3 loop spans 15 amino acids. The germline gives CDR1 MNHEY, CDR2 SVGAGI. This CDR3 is CASRAPQGDAGELFF. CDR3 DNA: TGTGCCAGCAGAGCCCCACAGGGTGACGCCGGGGAGCTGTTTTTT.

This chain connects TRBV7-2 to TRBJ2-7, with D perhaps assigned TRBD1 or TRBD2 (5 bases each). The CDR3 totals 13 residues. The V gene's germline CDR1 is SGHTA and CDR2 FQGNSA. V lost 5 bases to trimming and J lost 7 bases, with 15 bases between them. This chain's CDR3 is CASSLPGAREQYF. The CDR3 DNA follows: TGTGCCAGCAGCCTCCCCGGGGCGAGGGAGCAGTACTTC.

The CDR3: CASSPGGGLRTYEQYF. As DNA, the CDR3 is TGTGCCAGCAGCCCGGGTGGAGGGTTGAGGACCTACGAGCAGTACTTC. The V and J genes are TRBV28 and TRBJ2-7; perhaps TRBD2 as D (6 bases). CDR1 and CDR2 from the germline V gene are MDHEN and SYDVKM. The CDR3 loop spans 16 amino acids. Trimming took 6 bases from V and 2 from J, leaving 20 bases between them.

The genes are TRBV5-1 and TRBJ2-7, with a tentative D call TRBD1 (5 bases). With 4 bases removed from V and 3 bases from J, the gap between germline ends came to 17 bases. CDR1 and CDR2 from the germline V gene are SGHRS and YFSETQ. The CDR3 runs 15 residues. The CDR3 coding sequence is TGCGCCAGCAGCCGGACCCCAAGTGACAGCTACGAGCAGTACTTC. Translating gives CASSRTPSDSYEQYF. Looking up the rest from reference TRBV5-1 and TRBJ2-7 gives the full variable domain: KAGVTQTPRYLIKTRGQQVTLSCSPISGHRSVSWYQQTPGQGLQFLFEYFSETQRNKGNFPGRFSGRQFSNSRSEMNVSTLELGDSALYLCASSRTPSDSYEQYFGPGTRLTVT.

The CDR3 DNA reads as TGTGCCAGCAGTTACAAGGGTTTCGCTGAAGCTTTCTTT. Its protein product is CASSYKGFAEAFF. This sequence joins TRBV6-5 and TRBJ1-1, with unresolved D. The CDR3 contains 13 residues. CDR1 MNHEY and CDR2 SVGAGI come from the germline V gene. Trimming took 2 bases from V and 6 from J, leaving 10 bases between them.

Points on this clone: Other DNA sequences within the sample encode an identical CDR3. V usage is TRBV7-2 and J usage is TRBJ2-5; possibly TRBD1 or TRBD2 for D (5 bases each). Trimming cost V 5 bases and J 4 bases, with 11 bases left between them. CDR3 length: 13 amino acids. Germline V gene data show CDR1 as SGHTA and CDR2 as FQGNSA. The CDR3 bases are TGTGCCAGCAGCCGAGGTGGGGGAGAGACCCAGTACTTC. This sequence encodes CASSRGGGETQYF.

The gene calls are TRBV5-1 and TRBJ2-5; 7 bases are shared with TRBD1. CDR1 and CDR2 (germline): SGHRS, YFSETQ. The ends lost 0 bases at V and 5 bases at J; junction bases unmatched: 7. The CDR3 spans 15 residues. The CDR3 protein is CASSLGQGLFETQYF. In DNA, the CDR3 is TGCGCCAGCAGCTTGGGACAGGGCTTATTTGAGACCCAGTACTTC. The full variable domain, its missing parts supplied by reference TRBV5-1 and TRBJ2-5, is KAGVTQTPRYLIKTRGQQVTLSCSPISGHRSVSWYQQTPGQGLQFLFEYFSETQRNKGNFPGRFSGRQFSNSRSEMNVSTLELGDSALYLCASSLGQGLFETQYFGPGTRLLVL.

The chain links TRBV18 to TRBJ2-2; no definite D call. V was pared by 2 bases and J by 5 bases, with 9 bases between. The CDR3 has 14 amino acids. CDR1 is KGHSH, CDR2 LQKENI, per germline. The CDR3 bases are TGTGCCAGCTCACCATTTCCTGAAACCGGGGAGCTGTTTTTT. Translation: CASSPFPETGELFF. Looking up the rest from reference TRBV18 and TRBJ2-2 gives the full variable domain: NAGVMQNPRHLVRRRGQEARLRCSPMKGHSHVYWYRQLPEEGLKFMVYLQKENIIDESGMPKERFSAEFPKEGPSILRIQQVVRGDSAAYFCASSPFPETGELFFGEGSRLTVL.